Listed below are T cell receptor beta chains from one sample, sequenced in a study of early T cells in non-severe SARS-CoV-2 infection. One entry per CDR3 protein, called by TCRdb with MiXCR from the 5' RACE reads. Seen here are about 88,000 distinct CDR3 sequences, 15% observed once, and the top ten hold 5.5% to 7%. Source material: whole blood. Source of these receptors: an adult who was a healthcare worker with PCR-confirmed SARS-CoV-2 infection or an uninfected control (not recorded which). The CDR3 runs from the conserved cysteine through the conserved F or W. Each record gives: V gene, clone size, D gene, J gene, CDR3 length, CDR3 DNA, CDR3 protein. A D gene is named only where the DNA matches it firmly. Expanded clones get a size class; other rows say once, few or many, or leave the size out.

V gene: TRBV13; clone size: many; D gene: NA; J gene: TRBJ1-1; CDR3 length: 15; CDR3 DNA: TGTGCCAGCAGCTGGGGCCTCGGGGGAGACACTGAAGCTTTCTTT; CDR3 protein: CASSWGLGGDTEAFF
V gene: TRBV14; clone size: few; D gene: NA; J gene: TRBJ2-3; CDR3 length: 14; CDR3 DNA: TGTGCCAGCAGCCAAGAAGACCCCCAAGATACGCAGTATTTT; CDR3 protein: CASSQEDPQDTQYF
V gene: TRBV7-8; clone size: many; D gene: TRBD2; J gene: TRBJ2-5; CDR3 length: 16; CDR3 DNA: TGTGCCAGCAGCCTCAACCTAGCGGGAGTCCTGAAGACCCAGTACTTC; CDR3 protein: CASSLNLAGVLKTQYF
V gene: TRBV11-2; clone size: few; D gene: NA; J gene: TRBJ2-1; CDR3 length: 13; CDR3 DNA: TGTGCCAGCAGCGCCAGACCCCCCGATGAGCAGTTCTTC; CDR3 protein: CASSARPPDEQFF
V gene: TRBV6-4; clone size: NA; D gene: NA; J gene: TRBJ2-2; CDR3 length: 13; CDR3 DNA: TGTGCCAGCAGTGACAGGGGGACCGGGGAGCTGTTTTTT; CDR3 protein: CASSDRGTGELFF
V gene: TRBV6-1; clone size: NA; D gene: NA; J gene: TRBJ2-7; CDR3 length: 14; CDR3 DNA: TGTGCCAGCAGTGGAAACTACCTAACCTACGAGCAGTACTTC; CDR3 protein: CASSGNYLTYEQYF
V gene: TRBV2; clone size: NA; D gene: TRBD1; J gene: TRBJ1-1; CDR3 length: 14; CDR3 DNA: TGTGCCAGCAGCCGGACAGGGAGGGGGACTGAAGCTTTCTTT; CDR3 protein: CASSRTGRGTEAFF
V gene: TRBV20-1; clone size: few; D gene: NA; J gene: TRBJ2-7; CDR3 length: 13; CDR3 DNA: TGCAGTGCTAGAGATTCGTTGTTCATCGAGCAGTACTTC; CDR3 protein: CSARDSLFIEQYF
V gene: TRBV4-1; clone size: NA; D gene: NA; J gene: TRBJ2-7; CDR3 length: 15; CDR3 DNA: TGCGCCAGCAGCCAAGTCGCCAGCCAGGTCCACGAGCAGTACTTC; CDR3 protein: CASSQVASQVHEQYF
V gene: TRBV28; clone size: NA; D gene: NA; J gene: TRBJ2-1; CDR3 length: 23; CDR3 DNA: TGTGCCAGCAGTTTATTCTCCAGGGTGGCGGGACTTCCCCCAATCAACTCCTACAATGAGCAGTTCTTC; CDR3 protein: CASSLFSRVAGLPPINSYNEQFF
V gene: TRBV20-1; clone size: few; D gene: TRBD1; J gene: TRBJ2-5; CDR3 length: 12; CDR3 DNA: TGCAGTGCCGGACAGGGGAGAGGGACCCAGTACTTC; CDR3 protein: CSAGQGRGTQYF
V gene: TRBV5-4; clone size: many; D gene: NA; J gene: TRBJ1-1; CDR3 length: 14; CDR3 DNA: TGTGCCAGCAGCTGGGGGACAAAGAACACTGAAGCTTTCTTT; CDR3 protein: CASSWGTKNTEAFF
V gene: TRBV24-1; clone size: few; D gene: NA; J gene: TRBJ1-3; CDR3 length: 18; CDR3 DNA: TGTGCCACCAGTGATTTGCGCTCGGGAGAGAGCTCTGGAAACACCATATATTTT; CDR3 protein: CATSDLRSGESSGNTIYF
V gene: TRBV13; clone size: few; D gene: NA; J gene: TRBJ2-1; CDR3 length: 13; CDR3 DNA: TGTGCCAGCAGCTTAGGGGCCTACAATGAGCAGTTCTTC; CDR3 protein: CASSLGAYNEQFF
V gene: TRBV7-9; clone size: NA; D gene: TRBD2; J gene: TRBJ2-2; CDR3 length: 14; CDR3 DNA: TGTGCCACCGGCCTCCTAGCGGACACCGGGGAGCTGTTTTTT; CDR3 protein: CATGLLADTGELFF
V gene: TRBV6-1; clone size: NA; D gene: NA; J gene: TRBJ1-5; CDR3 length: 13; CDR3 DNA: TGTGCCAGCAGCGAGCATAGCAATCAGCCCCAGCATTTT; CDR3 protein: CASSEHSNQPQHF
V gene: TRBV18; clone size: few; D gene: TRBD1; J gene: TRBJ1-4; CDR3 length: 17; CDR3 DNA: TGTGCCAGCTCACCGGGAATAATGCGGGACAGAAATGAAAAACTGTTTTTT; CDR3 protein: CASSPGIMRDRNEKLFF
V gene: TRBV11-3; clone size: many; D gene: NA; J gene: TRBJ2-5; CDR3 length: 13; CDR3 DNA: TGTGCCAGCAGCTTAGGAAATGTAGAGACCCAGTACTTC; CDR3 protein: CASSLGNVETQYF
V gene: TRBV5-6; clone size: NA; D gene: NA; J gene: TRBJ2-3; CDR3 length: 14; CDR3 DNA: TGTGCCAGCAGCTTAGGGGATCCGATGGCTACGCAGTATTTT; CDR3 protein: CASSLGDPMATQYF
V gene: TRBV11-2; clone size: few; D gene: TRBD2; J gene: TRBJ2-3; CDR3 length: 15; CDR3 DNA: TGTGCCAGCAGCCTAGCGGGAGGACATAGAGATACGCAGTATTTT; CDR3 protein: CASSLAGGHRDTQYF
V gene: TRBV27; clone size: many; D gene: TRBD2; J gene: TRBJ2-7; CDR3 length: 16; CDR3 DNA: TGTGCCAGCAGTTTCTTAACTCGGGGAGGGTCCTACGAGCAGTACTTC; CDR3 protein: CASSFLTRGGSYEQYF
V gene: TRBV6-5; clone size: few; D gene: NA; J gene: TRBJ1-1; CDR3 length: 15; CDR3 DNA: TGTGCCAGCAGTTACGGCTCCCCCGGGGCCACTGAAGCTTTCTTT; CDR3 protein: CASSYGSPGATEAFF
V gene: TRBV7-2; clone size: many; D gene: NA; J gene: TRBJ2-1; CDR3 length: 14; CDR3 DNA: TGTGCCAGCAGCGGGGACCACTCCTACAATGAGCAGTTCTTC; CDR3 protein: CASSGDHSYNEQFF
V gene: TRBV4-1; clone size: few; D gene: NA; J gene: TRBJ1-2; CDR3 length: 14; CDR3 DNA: TGCGCCAGCAGCCGTACCCAGATGAACTATGGCTACACCTTC; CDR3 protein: CASSRTQMNYGYTF
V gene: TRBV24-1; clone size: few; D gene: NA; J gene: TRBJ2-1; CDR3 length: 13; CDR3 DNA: TGTGCCACCAGTGATTTTAAGGGGAATGAGCAGTTCTTC; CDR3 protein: CATSDFKGNEQFF
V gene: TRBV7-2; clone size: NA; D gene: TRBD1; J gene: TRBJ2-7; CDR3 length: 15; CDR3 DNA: TGTGCCAGCAGCTTAATATCAGGGACAGTCGACGAGCAGTACTTC; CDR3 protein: CASSLISGTVDEQYF
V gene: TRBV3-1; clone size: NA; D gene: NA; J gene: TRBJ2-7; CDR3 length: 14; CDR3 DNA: TGTGCCAGCAGCCCACCGGGACGGATCTACGAGCAGTACTTC; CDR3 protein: CASSPPGRIYEQYF
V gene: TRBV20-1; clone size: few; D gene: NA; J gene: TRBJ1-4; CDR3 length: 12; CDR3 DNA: TGCAGTGCCCGAAGCAGGAATGAAAAACTGTTTTTT; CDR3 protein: CSARSRNEKLFF
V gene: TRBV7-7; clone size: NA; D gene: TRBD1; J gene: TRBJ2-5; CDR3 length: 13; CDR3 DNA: TGTGCCAGCAGCTCTGACAGGGCAGAGACCCAGTACTTC; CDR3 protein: CASSSDRAETQYF
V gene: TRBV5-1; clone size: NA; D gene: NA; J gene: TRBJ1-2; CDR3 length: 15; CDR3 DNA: TGCGCCAGCAGCTCGGGACACCCCATCCTCTATGGCTACACCTTC; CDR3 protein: CASSSGHPILYGYTF
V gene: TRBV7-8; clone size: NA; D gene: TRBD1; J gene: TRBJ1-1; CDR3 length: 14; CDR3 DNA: TGTGCCAGCAGCGATAGGGACAGAACCACTGAAGCTTTCTTT; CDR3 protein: CASSDRDRTTEAFF
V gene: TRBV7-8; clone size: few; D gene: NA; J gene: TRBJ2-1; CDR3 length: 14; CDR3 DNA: TGTGCCAGCAGCTCCAGACCGGTAGCGGCCGCATGGTTCTTC; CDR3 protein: CASSSRPVAAAWFF
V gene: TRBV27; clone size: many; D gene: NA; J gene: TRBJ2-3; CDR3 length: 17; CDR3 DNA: TGTGCCAGCAGTTTACCTGTATTGATAGATAGAACAGATACGCAGTATTTT; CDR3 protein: CASSLPVLIDRTDTQYF
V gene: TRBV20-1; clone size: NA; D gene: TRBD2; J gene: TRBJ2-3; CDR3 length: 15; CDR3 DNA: TGCAGTGCAATCCCGGGACTAGGGGTAGGAGATACGCAGTATTTT; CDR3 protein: CSAIPGLGVGDTQYF
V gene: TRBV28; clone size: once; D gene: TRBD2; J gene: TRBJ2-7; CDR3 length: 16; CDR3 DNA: TGTGCCAGCAGTTTGATTGGTGCGGGAGAACGCTACGAGCAGTACTTC; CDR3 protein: CASSLIGAGERYEQYF
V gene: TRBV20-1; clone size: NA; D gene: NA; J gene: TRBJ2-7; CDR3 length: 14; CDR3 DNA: TGCAGTGCTATCGGAACCCCGCGCTCCTACGAGCAGTACTTC; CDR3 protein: CSAIGTPRSYEQYF
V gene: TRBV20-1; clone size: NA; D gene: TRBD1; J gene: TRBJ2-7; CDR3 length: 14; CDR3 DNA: TGCAGTGCTAGCGGACAGGGCCACTCCTACGAGCAGTACTTC; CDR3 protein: CSASGQGHSYEQYF
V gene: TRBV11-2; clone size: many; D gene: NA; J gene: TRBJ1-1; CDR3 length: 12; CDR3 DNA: TGTGCCAGCAGGAGGGGGAACACTGAAGCTTTCTTT; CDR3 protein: CASRRGNTEAFF
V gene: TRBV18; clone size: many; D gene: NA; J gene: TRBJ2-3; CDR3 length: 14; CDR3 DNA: TGTGCCAGCTCACAGGAAGCGAACACAGATACGCAGTATTTT; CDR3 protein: CASSQEANTDTQYF
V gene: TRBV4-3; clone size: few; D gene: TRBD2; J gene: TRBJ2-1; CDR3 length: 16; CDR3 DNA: TGCGCCAGCAGCCAAGAGGTTAGCGGGAGGGCCGATGAGCAGTTCTTC; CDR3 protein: CASSQEVSGRADEQFF
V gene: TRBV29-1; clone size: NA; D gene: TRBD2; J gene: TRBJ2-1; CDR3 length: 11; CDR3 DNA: TGCAGCGTTGAAGTCGGGGGGATGTCGTTCTTC; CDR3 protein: CSVEVGGMSFF